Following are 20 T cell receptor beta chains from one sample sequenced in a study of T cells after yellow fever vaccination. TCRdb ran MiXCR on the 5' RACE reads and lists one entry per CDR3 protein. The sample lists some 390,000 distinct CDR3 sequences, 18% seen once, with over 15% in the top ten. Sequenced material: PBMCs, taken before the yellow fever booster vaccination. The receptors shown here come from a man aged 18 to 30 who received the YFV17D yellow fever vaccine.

CDR3 sequence (DNA): TGTGCCACCAGCAGAGATCGTGGGGCTAGCGGGGGGGGCCCAGATACGCAGTATTTT. It specifies CATSRDRGASGGGPDTQYF. The chain employs TRBV15 and TRBJ2-3, with 12 bases lining up with TRBD2. The CDR3 runs 19 residues. After removal of 0 bases from V and 4 bases from J, the junction contained 11 bases not matched to a gene. Looked up from germline, CDR1 is LNHNV and CDR2 is YYDKDF (reference sequence).

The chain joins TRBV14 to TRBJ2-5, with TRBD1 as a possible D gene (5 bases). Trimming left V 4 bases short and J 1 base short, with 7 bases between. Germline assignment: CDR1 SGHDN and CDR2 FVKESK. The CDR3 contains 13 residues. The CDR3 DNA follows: TGTGCCAGCAGCCGACAGTTCCAAGAGACCCAGTACTTC. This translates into CASSRQFQETQYF.

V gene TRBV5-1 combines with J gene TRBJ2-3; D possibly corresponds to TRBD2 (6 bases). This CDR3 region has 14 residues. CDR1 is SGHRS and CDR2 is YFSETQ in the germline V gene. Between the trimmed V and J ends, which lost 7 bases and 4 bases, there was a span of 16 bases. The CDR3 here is CASGGVRGADTQYF. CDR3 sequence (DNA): TGCGCCAGCGGAGGGGTGCGGGGCGCAGATACGCAGTATTTT.

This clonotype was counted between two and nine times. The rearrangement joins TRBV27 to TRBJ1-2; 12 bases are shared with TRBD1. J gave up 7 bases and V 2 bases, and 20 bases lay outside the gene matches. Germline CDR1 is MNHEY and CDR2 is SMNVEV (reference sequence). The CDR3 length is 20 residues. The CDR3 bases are TGTGCCAGCAGTTTAATTAGGGCCGGGGGACAGGGGGCGGTTGGTCTTGGCTACACCTTC. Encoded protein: CASSLIRAGGQGAVGLGYTF.

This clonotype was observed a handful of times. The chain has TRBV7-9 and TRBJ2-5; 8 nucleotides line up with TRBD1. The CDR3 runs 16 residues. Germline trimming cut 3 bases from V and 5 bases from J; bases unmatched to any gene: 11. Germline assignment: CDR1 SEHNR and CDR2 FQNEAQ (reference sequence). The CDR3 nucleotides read TGTGCCAGCAGCTTGGGGACAAGGACAGGGTTGGAGACCCAGTACTTC. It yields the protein CASSLGTRTGLETQYF.

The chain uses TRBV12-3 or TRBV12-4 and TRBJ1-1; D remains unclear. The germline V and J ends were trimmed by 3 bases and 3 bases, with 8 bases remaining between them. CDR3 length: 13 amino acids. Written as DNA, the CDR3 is TGTGCCAGCAGTTTTGGCTGGGACACTGAAGCTTTCTTT. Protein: CASSFGWDTEAFF.

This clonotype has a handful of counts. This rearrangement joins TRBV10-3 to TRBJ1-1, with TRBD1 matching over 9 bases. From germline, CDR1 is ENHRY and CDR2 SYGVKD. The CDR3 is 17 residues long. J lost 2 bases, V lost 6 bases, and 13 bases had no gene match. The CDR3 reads CAIRERGQGGFNTEAFF. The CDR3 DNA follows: TGTGCCATCAGAGAGCGGGGACAGGGAGGTTTTAACACTGAAGCTTTCTTT.

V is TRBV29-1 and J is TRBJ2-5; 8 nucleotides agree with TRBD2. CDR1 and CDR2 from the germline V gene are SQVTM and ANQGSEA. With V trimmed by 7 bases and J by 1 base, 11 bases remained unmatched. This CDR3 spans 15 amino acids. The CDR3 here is CSAAERGTTQETQYF. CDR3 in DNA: TGCAGCGCAGCAGAGCGGGGGACAACCCAAGAGACCCAGTACTTC.

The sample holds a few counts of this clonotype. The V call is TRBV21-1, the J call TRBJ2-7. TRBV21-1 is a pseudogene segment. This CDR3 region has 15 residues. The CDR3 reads CASSKARRTPYEQYF. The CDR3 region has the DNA TGTGCCAGCAGCAAAGCGAGGAGGACTCCCTACGAGCAGTACTTC.

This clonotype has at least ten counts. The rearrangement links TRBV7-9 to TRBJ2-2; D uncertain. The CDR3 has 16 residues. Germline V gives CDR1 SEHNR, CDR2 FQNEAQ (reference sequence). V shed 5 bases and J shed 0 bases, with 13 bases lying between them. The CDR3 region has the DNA TGTGCCAGCAGCCCTCGCGACGGTGCGAACACCGGGGAGCTGTTTTTT. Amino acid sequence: CASSPRDGANTGELFF.

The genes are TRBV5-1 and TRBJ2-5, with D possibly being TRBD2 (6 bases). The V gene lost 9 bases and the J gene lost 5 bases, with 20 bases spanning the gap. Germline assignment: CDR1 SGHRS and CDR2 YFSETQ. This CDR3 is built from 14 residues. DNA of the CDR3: TGCGCCACCACAACGGGGGTTAACTGGGAGACCCAGTACTTC. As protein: CATTTGVNWETQYF.

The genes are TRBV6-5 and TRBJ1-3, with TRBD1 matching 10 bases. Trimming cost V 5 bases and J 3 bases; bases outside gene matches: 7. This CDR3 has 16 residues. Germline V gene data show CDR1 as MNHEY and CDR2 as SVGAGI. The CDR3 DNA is TGTGCCAGCAGTATTTCGGGACAGGGGAATGGAAACACCATATATTTT. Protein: CASSISGQGNGNTIYF.

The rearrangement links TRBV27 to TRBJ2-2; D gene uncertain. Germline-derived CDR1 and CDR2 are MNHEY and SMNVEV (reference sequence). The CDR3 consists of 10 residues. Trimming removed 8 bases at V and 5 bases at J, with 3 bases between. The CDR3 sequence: CASGTGELFF. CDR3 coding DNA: TGTGCCAGCGGAACCGGGGAGCTGTTTTTT.

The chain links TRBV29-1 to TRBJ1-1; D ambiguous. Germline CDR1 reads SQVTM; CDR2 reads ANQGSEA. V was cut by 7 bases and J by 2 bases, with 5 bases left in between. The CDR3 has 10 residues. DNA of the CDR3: TGCAGCGCCTCAAACACTGAAGCTTTCTTT. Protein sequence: CSASNTEAFF.

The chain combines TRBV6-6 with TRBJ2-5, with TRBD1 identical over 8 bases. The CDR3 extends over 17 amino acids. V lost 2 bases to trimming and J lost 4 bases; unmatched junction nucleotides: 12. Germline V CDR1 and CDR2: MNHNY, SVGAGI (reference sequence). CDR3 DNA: TGTGCCAGCAGTTACCCTTGGACAGGGTGGGGATCAGAGACCCAGTACTTC. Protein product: CASSYPWTGWGSETQYF.

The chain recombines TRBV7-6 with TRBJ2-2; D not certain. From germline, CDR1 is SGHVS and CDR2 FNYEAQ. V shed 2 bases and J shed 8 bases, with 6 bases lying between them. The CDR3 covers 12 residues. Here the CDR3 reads CASSLSWGELFF. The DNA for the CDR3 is TGTGCCAGCAGCTTATCCTGGGGGGAGCTGTTTTTT.

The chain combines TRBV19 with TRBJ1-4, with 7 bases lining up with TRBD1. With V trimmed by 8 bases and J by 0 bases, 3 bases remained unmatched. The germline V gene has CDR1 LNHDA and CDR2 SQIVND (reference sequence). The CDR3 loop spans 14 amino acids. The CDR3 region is CASGTAATNEKLFF. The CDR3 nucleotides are TGTGCCAGTGGGACAGCTGCAACTAATGAAAAACTGTTTTTT. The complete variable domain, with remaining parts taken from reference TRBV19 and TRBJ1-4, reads DGGITQSPKYLFRKEGQNVTLSCEQNLNHDAMYWYRQDPGQGLRLIYYSQIVNDFQKGDIAEGYSVSREKKESFPLTVTSAQKNPTAFYLCASGTAATNEKLFFGSGTQLSVL.

The CDR3 nucleotides read TGTGCCAGCAGCTTAGATACGCCCGATGACACAGATACGCAGTATTTT. This translates into CASSLDTPDDTDTQYF. This chain connects TRBV7-9 to TRBJ2-3; D gene unclear. This CDR3 comprises 16 residues. Deletions cut 1 base from V and 2 bases from J, with 13 bases between. Germline loops: CDR1 SEHNR, CDR2 FQNEAQ (reference sequence).

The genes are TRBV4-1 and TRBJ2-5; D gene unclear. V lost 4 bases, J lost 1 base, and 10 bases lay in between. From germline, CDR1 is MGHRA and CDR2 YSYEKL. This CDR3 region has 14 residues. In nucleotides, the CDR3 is TGCGCCAGCAGCCGCGACGGCCTCCAAGAGACCCAGTACTTC. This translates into CASSRDGLQETQYF.

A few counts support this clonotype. As DNA, the CDR3 is TGTGCCATCAGTGAGTCCACAGGGACTGAGAATTCACCCCTCCACTTT. Amino acid sequence: CAISESTGTENSPLHF. The chain couples TRBV10-3 to TRBJ1-6; D perhaps matches TRBD1 (6 bases). Deletions cut 0 bases from V and 7 bases from J, with 13 bases between. Germline V CDR1 and CDR2: ENHRY, SYGVKD. There are 16 residues in the CDR3.